Reported below is one T cell receptor (beta chain). Data came from immunoSEQ multiplex PCR; TCRdb stores just in-frame clones and leaves some out. The sample lists roughly 120,000 clones, 75% to 90% seen once, with around 5.5% in the top ten. The data derive from a study of blood T cell repertoires in COVID-19. CDR3 length: 14 amino acids. The V end lost 5 bases, the J end lost 0 bases, and 11 bases lay between the germline ends. Germline CDR1 and CDR2: SGHDT and YYEEEE. Sequencing input: peripheral blood. The chain combines TRBV5-6 with TRBJ1-1; D is perhaps TRBD1 (6 bases). The sequence derives from a woman aged 55-75 years with COVID-19, enrolled during active disease. As DNA, the CDR3 is TGTGCCAGCAGGATTACAGGGTTGAACACTGAAGCTTTCTTT. Amino acids: CASRITGLNTEAFF.